This is a list of T cell receptor beta chains from one sample in a study of T cell changes during pregnancy in multiple sclerosis. Libraries were prepared by immunoSEQ multiplex PCR; TCRdb keeps only in-frame clonotypes and omits some of them. The data contain some 46,000 clones, about 92% of them singletons. Material: peripheral blood. These receptors originate from a female donor with multiple sclerosis, enrolled in a pregnancy study. CDR3s include the opening cysteine and the closing phenylalanine or tryptophan. Fields, in order: clone size, D gene, J gene, V gene, CDR3 DNA, CDR3 protein. The D gene is left open where the match is weak. Size tells how often a clone was seen (once, few, many) or the class of an expanded clone, and some rows leave it out.

abundance: -
d_gene: TRBD1
j_gene: TRBJ1-2
v_gene: TRBV5-1
CDR3nt: TGCGCCAGCAGCTTGGGAGGGGGCAGGTATGGCTACACCTTC
CDR3aa: CASSLGGGRYGYTF

abundance: -
d_gene: -
j_gene: TRBJ2-2
v_gene: TRBV10-1
CDR3nt: TGCGCCAGCAGTGCGGACTACACCGGGGAGCTGTTTTTT
CDR3aa: CASSADYTGELFF

abundance: -
d_gene: -
j_gene: TRBJ2-7
v_gene: TRBV7-9
CDR3nt: TGTGCCAGCAGCCCACAGGGTCTAAACGACGAGCAGTACTTC
CDR3aa: CASSPQGLNDEQYF

abundance: -
d_gene: TRBD1
j_gene: TRBJ2-7
v_gene: TRBV5-1
CDR3nt: TGCGCCAGCAGCTTGGCGATAGGACAGGGATACTCCTACGAGCAGTACTTC
CDR3aa: CASSLAIGQGYSYEQYF

abundance: -
d_gene: -
j_gene: TRBJ1-5
v_gene: TRBV10-3
CDR3nt: TGTGCCATCAGTGAGACAGGGCTCGGCAATCAGCCCCAGCATTTT
CDR3aa: CAISETGLGNQPQHF

abundance: -
d_gene: -
j_gene: TRBJ2-7
v_gene: TRBV6-5
CDR3nt: TGTGCCAGCAGCCGACCCGGGAGCTCGGACTACGAGCAGTACTTC
CDR3aa: CASSRPGSSDYEQYF

abundance: -
d_gene: -
j_gene: TRBJ2-1
v_gene: TRBV11-2
CDR3nt: TGTGCCAGCAGCCCCGATGGGGGGAGGGAGCAGTTCTTC
CDR3aa: CASSPDGGREQFF

abundance: -
d_gene: TRBD2
j_gene: TRBJ2-7
v_gene: TRBV30
CDR3nt: TGTGCCTGGAGTGTATCTCTCTGGCGGGAGCACGAGCAGTACTTC
CDR3aa: CAWSVSLWREHEQYF

abundance: -
d_gene: TRBD2
j_gene: TRBJ2-1
v_gene: TRBV18
CDR3nt: TGTGCCAGCTCGCGGGAGGGAACCTACAATGAGCAGTTCTTC
CDR3aa: CASSREGTYNEQFF

abundance: -
d_gene: TRBD2
j_gene: TRBJ2-5
v_gene: TRBV11-2
CDR3nt: TGTGCCAGCAGCTTAAGCGGGAGTGGGGAGACCCAGTACTTC
CDR3aa: CASSLSGSGETQYF

abundance: -
d_gene: TRBD1
j_gene: TRBJ2-7
v_gene: TRBV5-1
CDR3nt: TGCGCCAGCAGCCCCGGGACAGGGGAAGGCGAGCAGTACTTC
CDR3aa: CASSPGTGEGEQYF

abundance: -
d_gene: -
j_gene: TRBJ2-5
v_gene: TRBV18
CDR3nt: TGTGCCAGCTCGACGGGACTCTTTGAGACCCAGTACTTC
CDR3aa: CASSTGLFETQYF

abundance: -
d_gene: -
j_gene: TRBJ2-7
v_gene: TRBV14
CDR3nt: TGTGCCAGCAGCCCTGGGGACGTGATCTACGAGCAGTACTTC
CDR3aa: CASSPGDVIYEQYF

abundance: -
d_gene: -
j_gene: TRBJ2-1
v_gene: TRBV7-9
CDR3nt: TGTGCCAGCAGCCGTTTAACGTCCGGCTCCTACAATGAGCAGTTCTTC
CDR3aa: CASSRLTSGSYNEQFF

abundance: -
d_gene: -
j_gene: TRBJ1-1
v_gene: TRBV29-1
CDR3nt: TGCAGCGTTGATGGGGGCGGGTACACTGAAGCTTTCTTT
CDR3aa: CSVDGGGYTEAFF

abundance: -
d_gene: TRBD1
j_gene: TRBJ2-7
v_gene: TRBV27
CDR3nt: TGTGCCAGCAGTGTAACAGGGGCTTCCGGCGAGCAGTACTTC
CDR3aa: CASSVTGASGEQYF

abundance: -
d_gene: -
j_gene: TRBJ2-5
v_gene: TRBV9
CDR3nt: TGTGCCAGCAGCCCCCGGATGCGGGAGACCCAGTACTTC
CDR3aa: CASSPRMRETQYF

abundance: -
d_gene: -
j_gene: TRBJ2-2
v_gene: TRBV4-3
CDR3nt: TGCGCCAGCAGCCAAGATGGGGCTACATGGAACACCGGGGAGCTGTTTTTT
CDR3aa: CASSQDGATWNTGELFF

abundance: -
d_gene: -
j_gene: TRBJ2-5
v_gene: TRBV4-1
CDR3nt: TGCGCCAGCAGCCAAGTGACAGTTCAAGAGACCCAGTACTTC
CDR3aa: CASSQVTVQETQYF

abundance: -
d_gene: -
j_gene: TRBJ2-5
v_gene: TRBV28
CDR3nt: TGTGCCAGCAGTCTACCCTCGGGGTCCCAAGAGACCCAGTACTTC
CDR3aa: CASSLPSGSQETQYF

abundance: -
d_gene: -
j_gene: TRBJ1-2
v_gene: TRBV5-8
CDR3nt: TGTGCCAGCAGCCACGGAACGCACAACTATGGCTACACCTTC
CDR3aa: CASSHGTHNYGYTF

abundance: -
d_gene: TRBD2
j_gene: TRBJ2-1
v_gene: TRBV7-2
CDR3nt: TGTGCCAGCAGCCCGCCGGGCCTAGCGGGTTCCAATGAGCAGTTCTTC
CDR3aa: CASSPPGLAGSNEQFF

abundance: -
d_gene: TRBD2
j_gene: TRBJ2-1
v_gene: TRBV2
CDR3nt: TGTGCCAGCGAGACTAGCGGGAGCTCCTACAATGAGCAGTTCTTC
CDR3aa: CASETSGSSYNEQFF

abundance: -
d_gene: TRBD2
j_gene: TRBJ2-3
v_gene: TRBV10-2
CDR3nt: TGCGCCAGCAGTGAGTCCCAGCGGGAGATCGGTCCAGATACGCAGTATTTT
CDR3aa: CASSESQREIGPDTQYF

abundance: once
d_gene: -
j_gene: TRBJ2-1
v_gene: TRBV29-1
CDR3nt: TGCAGCGTTGAAGACCCCTCCACCCACAATGAGCAGTTCTTC
CDR3aa: CSVEDPSTHNEQFF

abundance: few
d_gene: TRBD2
j_gene: TRBJ2-3
v_gene: TRBV30
CDR3nt: TGTGCCTGGAATCGGGAGGTATACACAGATACGCAGTATTTT
CDR3aa: CAWNREVYTDTQYF

abundance: -
d_gene: -
j_gene: TRBJ1-2
v_gene: TRBV5-4
CDR3nt: TGTGCCAGCAGCTTAGGCAGGGATTTTGGCTACACCTTC
CDR3aa: CASSLGRDFGYTF

abundance: -
d_gene: TRBD2
j_gene: TRBJ2-1
v_gene: TRBV6-1
CDR3nt: TGTGCCACCCGCTTATTGCGGGAGAACAATGAGCAGTTCTTC
CDR3aa: CATRLLRENNEQFF

abundance: -
d_gene: TRBD1
j_gene: TRBJ1-2
v_gene: TRBV9
CDR3nt: TGTGCCAGCAGCCTTAGGACAGGGAGCTATGGCTACACCTTC
CDR3aa: CASSLRTGSYGYTF

abundance: -
d_gene: -
j_gene: TRBJ1-1
v_gene: TRBV6-5
CDR3nt: TGTGCCAGCAGACAGCCTGGGACCACTGAAGCTTTCTTT
CDR3aa: CASRQPGTTEAFF

abundance: few
d_gene: TRBD2
j_gene: TRBJ2-7
v_gene: TRBV5-4
CDR3nt: TGTGCCAGCAGCTTAGGACTAGCGGGAGATGTCTACGAGCAGTACTTC
CDR3aa: CASSLGLAGDVYEQYF

abundance: -
d_gene: TRBD1
j_gene: TRBJ2-4
v_gene: TRBV7-2
CDR3nt: TGTGCCAGCAGCTCTACGACAGGGGTGGGGAACATTCAGTACTTC
CDR3aa: CASSSTTGVGNIQYF

abundance: -
d_gene: -
j_gene: TRBJ2-7
v_gene: TRBV2
CDR3nt: TGTGCCAGCCGCAACCCTGTGTCGAGGGGGGAGGACTTC
CDR3aa: CASRNPVSRGEDF

abundance: -
d_gene: -
j_gene: TRBJ2-1
v_gene: TRBV6-1
CDR3nt: TGTGCCAGCAGTGATTCCCTCATCCCTGAGCAGTTCTTC
CDR3aa: CASSDSLIPEQFF

abundance: -
d_gene: TRBD1
j_gene: TRBJ1-4
v_gene: TRBV5-1
CDR3nt: TGCGCCAGCAGCTACTCCGGGACAGGCGGTGAAAAACTGTTTTTT
CDR3aa: CASSYSGTGGEKLFF

abundance: -
d_gene: -
j_gene: TRBJ1-3
v_gene: TRBV2
CDR3nt: TGTGCCAGCAGTCCCGGGATCTCTGGAAACACCATATATTTT
CDR3aa: CASSPGISGNTIYF

abundance: -
d_gene: -
j_gene: TRBJ2-2
v_gene: TRBV7-9
CDR3nt: TGTGCCAGCAGCTTAGGAGGACCCTGGGGTCTCGGGGAGCTGTTTTTT
CDR3aa: CASSLGGPWGLGELFF

abundance: -
d_gene: TRBD1
j_gene: TRBJ2-1
v_gene: TRBV6-5
CDR3nt: TGTGCCAGCAGAAGAGGACAGGGGGCTGGCGAGCAGTTCTTC
CDR3aa: CASRRGQGAGEQFF

abundance: -
d_gene: -
j_gene: TRBJ2-3
v_gene: TRBV9
CDR3nt: TGTGCCAGCAGCGGGCCGCTCCTCCTCGGTACGCAGTATTTT
CDR3aa: CASSGPLLLGTQYF

abundance: -
d_gene: TRBD2
j_gene: TRBJ2-1
v_gene: TRBV27
CDR3nt: TGTGCCAGCAGCCGCAAGCGGGAGGTCTCCTACAATGAGCAGTTCTTC
CDR3aa: CASSRKREVSYNEQFF

abundance: -
d_gene: -
j_gene: TRBJ1-5
v_gene: TRBV10-2
CDR3nt: TGCGCCAGCGCCGGTCAGCAGTTCAATCAGCCCCAGCATTTT
CDR3aa: CASAGQQFNQPQHF

abundance: -
d_gene: TRBD1
j_gene: TRBJ1-2
v_gene: TRBV30
CDR3nt: TGTGCCTGGAGTTTGGGACAGGGGGGCTATGGCTACACCTTC
CDR3aa: CAWSLGQGGYGYTF

abundance: once
d_gene: TRBD2
j_gene: TRBJ2-1
v_gene: TRBV18
CDR3nt: TGTGCCAGCTCACCACCTCTAGCGGAAGAGCAGTTCTTC
CDR3aa: CASSPPLAEEQFF

abundance: -
d_gene: -
j_gene: TRBJ1-2
v_gene: TRBV5-4
CDR3nt: TGTGCCAGCAGCGGAACGATACAGAGCTATGGCTACACCTTC
CDR3aa: CASSGTIQSYGYTF

abundance: -
d_gene: TRBD2
j_gene: TRBJ2-2
v_gene: TRBV2
CDR3nt: TGTGCCAGCCTCCTAGCGGGAGAGGGTCCCGGGGAGCTGTTTTTT
CDR3aa: CASLLAGEGPGELFF

abundance: -
d_gene: -
j_gene: TRBJ1-2
v_gene: TRBV6-5
CDR3nt: TGTGCCAGCAGTTACAACGGGGGGGGCGCCTATGGCTACACCTTC
CDR3aa: CASSYNGGGAYGYTF

abundance: -
d_gene: -
j_gene: TRBJ1-2
v_gene: TRBV18
CDR3nt: TGTGCCAGCTCACCAGCAGAGACAGGATTTTCCTATGGCTACACCTTC
CDR3aa: CASSPAETGFSYGYTF

abundance: once
d_gene: -
j_gene: TRBJ2-3
v_gene: TRBV4-3
CDR3nt: TGCGCCAGCAGCCAAAGTTTCACAGATACGCAGTATTTT
CDR3aa: CASSQSFTDTQYF